This TCR beta chain comes out of a study of long-term antiretroviral therapy in people with HIV (dated by TCRdb to 2022 to 2024). At the level of the whole study: Collection of the earliest samples took place about a decade ahead of the 2015 WHO recommendation for immediate ART, at a time when ART was typically delayed until CD4 counts fell. From some 30 adults with confirmed HIV infection, the cohort provided 150 to 200 cryopreserved PBMC samples, gathered serially across a mean of around six years (range 1-12). No cross-contamination during QIAcube processing was shown when test extractions of a monoclonal T-cell line were performed alongside about 33 polyclonal samples. Among the 30 to 35 participants with HIV, eleven were female. This retrospective serial study examined whether starting ART and sustained HIV suppression were associated with changes in the composition and diversity of the TRB repertoire in peripheral blood. What the research found in general, with its limitations: ART initiation was associated with a significant increase in TRB diversity, but diversity stayed significantly below transplant donor controls even after long-term ART. The samples span the years 2004 to 2017, and the ART regimens used may be less effective than current regimens. No data were available on ART adherence, viral resistance or therapy changes, limiting inferences about post-ART repertoire changes. Since PBMC availability was limited, sequencing covered only the TCR beta chain, with no alpha chain pairing. The repertoire was dominated across all time points by expanded TRB clones identified before ART initiation, although this dominance was seen to fluctuate and to decrease in many PLHIV after ART. Narrower CDR3 length ranges were observed in HIV repertoires than in controls, and an antigen-experienced repertoire with only a slight naive shift after ART was suggested by the network structure. Because cell numbers in pre-ART samples were limited, unsorted PBMC were profiled instead of sorted CD4+ and CD8+ T cells.

Inclusion was restricted to participants for whom at least one PBMC sample before ART initiation and at least two post-ART samples were available. Treatment was received in the United States of America by all participants with HIV. Before DNA extraction, cryopreserved samples of about 0.9-11 million PBMC were thawed and then washed. At the time of the earliest PBMC sample for each participant with HIV, ages ranged from roughly 20 to 60 years. PBMC samples were contributed by each participant from 1-4 timepoints before ART initiation and 2-8 timepoints after ART initiation, with a median of 7 samples. For every participant, serial HIV viral load, CD4+ T-cell count, ART history and demographic data were obtained. A Qiagen kit on a QIAcube was used to extract genomic DNA from unsorted PBMC, with samples processed in batches of 12. Sequences LNHDA (CDR1) and SQIVND (CDR2) are obtained from the germline V gene (reference sequence). The CDR3 has 15 amino acids, counting the end cysteine and phenylalanine. This entry keeps only the CDR3 DNA: 45 bases, framed from base 1. V and J are trimmed by 6 bases and 8 bases, and the gene matches miss 11 bases of the junction.

Sequencing of the TRB variable region was done with the immunoSEQ hsTCRB v3.0 assay at survey level resolution. The target sequencing depth for TRB was roughly 40,000-55,000 T-cell genomes per sample. Pooled TRB libraries were sequenced on an Illumina MiSeq with a v3 150-cycle kit. On the authors' methods: Analysis of repertoires was carried out in R inside a reproducible Nextflow workflow spanning QC, data transformation and analysis. LymphoSeq2, an R package for exploring AIRR-Seq data, was used to implement the custom analyses. Several samples that produced fewer than 5000 total TRB sequences were removed, so some 190 HIV repertoires were analyzed. Among the 170 to 200 retained HIV repertoires, 59 were collected before ART initiation and roughly 130 were collected after ART initiation. Repertoires were downsampled to 5000 TRB nucleotide sequences, with summary statistics averaged over 100 downsampling iterations. Only TRB sequences with CDR3 regions of at least seven amino acids were retained for analysis. Diversity was assessed using a clonality score derived from Shannon entropy and using the Gini coefficient. In the repertoire networks, any two of the top 5000 CDR3 amino acid sequences were connected whenever the two sequences differed by an edit distance of one. GLIPH2 predicted antigen specificity groups and MHC restriction for TRB CDR3 amino acid sequences. CDR3 amino acid sequences were matched against VDJdb and McPAS-TCR to flag known CMV, EBV, HIV or tissue antigen associations. Pre-ART, post-ART and control groups were compared with Wilcoxon signed-rank tests and Holm-Bonferroni correction. TCRdb mirrors the immuneACCESS table, restricted to in-frame sequences. Some clones are absent from its copies; in checked studies, under half trace to an unresolved V gene, and the reason for the others is unknown. That table supplies the V and J calls and clone size; D and trimming were determined from the DNA. The sample includes approximately 25,000 clones, with more than 65% observed a single time. The ten largest clones capture about 2.4% of the sample.

Points on this clone: Its binding antigen is unknown. Base qualities are not provided; no much larger clone lies one nucleotide away.

The sample in question was unsorted PBMCs, obtained 3 years after starting antiretroviral therapy. The rearrangement combines TRBV19 with TRBJ1-4; 8 junctional bases match TRBD1. This TCR derives from a man aged 45-60 years with HIV. The DNA is as follows: TGTGCCAGTAGGCCGATCAGGGGGCAAGGCGAAAAACTGTTTTTT. This sequence encodes CASRPIRGQGEKLFF.